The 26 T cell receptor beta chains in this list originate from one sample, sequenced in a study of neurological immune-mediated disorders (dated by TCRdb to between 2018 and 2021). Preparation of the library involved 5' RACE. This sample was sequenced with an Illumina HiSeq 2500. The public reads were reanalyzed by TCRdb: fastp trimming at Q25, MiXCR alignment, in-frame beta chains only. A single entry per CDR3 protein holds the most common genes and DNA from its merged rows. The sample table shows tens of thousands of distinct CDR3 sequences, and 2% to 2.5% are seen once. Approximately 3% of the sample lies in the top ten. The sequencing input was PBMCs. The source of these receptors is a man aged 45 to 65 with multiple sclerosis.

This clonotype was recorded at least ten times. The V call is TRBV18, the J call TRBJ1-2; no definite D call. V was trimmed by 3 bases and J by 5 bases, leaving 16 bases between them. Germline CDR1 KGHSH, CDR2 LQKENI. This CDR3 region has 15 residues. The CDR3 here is CASSPVRELFYGYTF. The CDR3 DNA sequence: TGTGCCAGCTCACCGGTGCGAGAACTATTTTATGGCTACACCTTC.

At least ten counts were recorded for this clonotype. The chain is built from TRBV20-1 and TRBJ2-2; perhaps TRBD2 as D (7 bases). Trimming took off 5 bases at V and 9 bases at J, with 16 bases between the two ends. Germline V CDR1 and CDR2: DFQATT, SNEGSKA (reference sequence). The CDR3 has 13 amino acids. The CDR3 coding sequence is TGCAGTGCTCCCCTAGGGGGGGGGAGGGAGCTGTTTTTT. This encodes CSAPLGGGRELFF.

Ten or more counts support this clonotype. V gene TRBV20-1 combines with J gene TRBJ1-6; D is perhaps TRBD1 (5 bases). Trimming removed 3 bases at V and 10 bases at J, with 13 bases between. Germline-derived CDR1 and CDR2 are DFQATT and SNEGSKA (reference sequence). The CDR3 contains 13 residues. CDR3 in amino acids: CSASTGEASPLHF. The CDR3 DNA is TGCAGTGCTAGTACGGGGGAAGCGTCACCCCTCCACTTT.

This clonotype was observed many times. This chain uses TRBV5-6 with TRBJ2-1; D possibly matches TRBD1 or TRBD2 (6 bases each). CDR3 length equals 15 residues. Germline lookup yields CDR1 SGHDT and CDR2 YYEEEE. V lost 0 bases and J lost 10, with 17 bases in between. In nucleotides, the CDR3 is TGTGCCAGCAGCTTGGGCTTGGGGGGCATCCGGGAGCAGTTCTTC. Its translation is CASSLGLGGIREQFF.

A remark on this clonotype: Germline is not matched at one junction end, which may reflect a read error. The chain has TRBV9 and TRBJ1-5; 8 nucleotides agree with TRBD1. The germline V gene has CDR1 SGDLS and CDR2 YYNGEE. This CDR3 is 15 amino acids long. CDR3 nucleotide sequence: TGTGCCAGCAGCACACAGGGGGGAAGGGATAAGACCCAGAATTTT. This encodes CASSTQGGRDKTQNF.

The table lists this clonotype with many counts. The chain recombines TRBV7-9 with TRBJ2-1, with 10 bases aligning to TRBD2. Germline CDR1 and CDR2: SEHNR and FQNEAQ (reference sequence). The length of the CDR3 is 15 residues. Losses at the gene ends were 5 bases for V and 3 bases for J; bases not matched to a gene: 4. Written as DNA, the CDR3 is TGTGCCAGCAGCCAAACTAGCGGGGACTACAATGAGCAGTTCTTC. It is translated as CASSQTSGDYNEQFF.

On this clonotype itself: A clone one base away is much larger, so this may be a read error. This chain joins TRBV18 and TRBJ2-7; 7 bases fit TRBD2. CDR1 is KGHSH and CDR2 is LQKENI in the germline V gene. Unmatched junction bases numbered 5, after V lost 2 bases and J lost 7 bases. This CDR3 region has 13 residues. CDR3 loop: CASSPLGGEEQYF. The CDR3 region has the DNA TGTGCCAGCTCACCATTGGGAGGGGAAGAGCAGTACTTC.

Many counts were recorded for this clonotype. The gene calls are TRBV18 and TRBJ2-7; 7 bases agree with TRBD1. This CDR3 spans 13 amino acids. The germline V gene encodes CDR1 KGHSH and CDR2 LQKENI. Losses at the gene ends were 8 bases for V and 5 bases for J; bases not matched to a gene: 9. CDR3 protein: CASARTGAHEQYF. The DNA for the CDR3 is TGTGCCAGCGCCCGGACAGGTGCCCACGAGCAGTACTTC.

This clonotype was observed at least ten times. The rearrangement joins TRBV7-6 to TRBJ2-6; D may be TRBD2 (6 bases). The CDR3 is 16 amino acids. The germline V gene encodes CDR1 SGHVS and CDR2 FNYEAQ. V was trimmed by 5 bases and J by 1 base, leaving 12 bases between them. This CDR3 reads CASSPGLISGANVLTF. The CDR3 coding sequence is TGTGCCAGCAGCCCGGGACTGATTTCTGGGGCCAACGTCCTGACTTTC.

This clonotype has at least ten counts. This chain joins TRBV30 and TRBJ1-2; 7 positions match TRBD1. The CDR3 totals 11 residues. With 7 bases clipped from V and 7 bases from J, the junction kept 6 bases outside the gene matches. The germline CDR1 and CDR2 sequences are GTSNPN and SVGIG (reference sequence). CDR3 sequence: CALPQGGGYTF. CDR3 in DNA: TGTGCCTTACCTCAGGGGGGTGGCTACACCTTC.

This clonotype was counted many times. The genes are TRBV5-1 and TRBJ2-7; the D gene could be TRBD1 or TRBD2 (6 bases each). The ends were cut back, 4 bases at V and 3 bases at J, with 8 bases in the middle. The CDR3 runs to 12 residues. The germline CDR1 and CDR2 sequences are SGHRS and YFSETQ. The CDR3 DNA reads TGCGCCAGCAGCGAGGGGGGCTACGAGCAGTACTTC. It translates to CASSEGGYEQYF. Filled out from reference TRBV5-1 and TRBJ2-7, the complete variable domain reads KAGVTQTPRYLIKTRGQQVTLSCSPISGHRSVSWYQQTPGQGLQFLFEYFSETQRNKGNFPGRFSGRQFSNSRSEMNVSTLELGDSALYLCASSEGGYEQYFGPGTRLTVT.

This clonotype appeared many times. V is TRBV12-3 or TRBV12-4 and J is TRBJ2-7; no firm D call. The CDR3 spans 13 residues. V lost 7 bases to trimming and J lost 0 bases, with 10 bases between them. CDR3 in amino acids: CASTRPSSYEQYF. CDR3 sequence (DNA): TGTGCCAGCACCCGGCCGAGCTCCTACGAGCAGTACTTC.

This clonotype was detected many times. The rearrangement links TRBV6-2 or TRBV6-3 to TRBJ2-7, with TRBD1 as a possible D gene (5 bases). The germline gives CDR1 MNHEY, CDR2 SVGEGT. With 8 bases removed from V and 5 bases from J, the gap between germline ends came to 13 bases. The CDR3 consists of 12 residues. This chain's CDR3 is CASHRGYDEQYF. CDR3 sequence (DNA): TGTGCCAGCCATAGGGGTTACGACGAGCAGTACTTC.

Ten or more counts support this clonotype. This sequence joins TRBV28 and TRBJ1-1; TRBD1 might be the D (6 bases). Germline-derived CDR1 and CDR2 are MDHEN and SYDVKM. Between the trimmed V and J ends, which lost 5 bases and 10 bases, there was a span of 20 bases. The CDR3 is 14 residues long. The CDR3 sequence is CASSTPGTPTGAFF. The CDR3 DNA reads TGTGCCAGCAGTACCCCCGGGACACCGACAGGAGCTTTCTTT.

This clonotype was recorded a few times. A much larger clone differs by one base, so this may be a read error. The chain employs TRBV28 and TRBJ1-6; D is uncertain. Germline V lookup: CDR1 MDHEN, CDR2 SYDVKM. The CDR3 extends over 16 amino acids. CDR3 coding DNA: TGTGCCAGCAGTTTTGGGGTTGTCACCTATAATTCACCCCTCAACTTT. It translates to CASSFGVVTYNSPLNF.

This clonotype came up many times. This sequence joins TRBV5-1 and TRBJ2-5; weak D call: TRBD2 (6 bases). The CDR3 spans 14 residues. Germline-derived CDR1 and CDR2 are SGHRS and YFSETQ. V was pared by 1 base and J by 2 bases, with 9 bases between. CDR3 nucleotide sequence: TGCGCCAGCAGCTTGAACGGGGGACAAGAGACCCAGTACTTC. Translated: CASSLNGGQETQYF.

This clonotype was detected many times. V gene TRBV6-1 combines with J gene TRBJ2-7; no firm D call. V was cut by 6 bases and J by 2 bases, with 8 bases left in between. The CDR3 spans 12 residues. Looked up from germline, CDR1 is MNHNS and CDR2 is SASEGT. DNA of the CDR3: TGTGCCAGCAGGGGCAGTACCTACGAGCAGTACTTC. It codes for CASRGSTYEQYF.

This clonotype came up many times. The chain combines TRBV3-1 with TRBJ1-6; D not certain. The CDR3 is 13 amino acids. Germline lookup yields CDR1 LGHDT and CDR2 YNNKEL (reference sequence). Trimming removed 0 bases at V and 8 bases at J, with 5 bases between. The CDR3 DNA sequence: TGTGCCAGCAGCCAAGACAACCATTCACCCCTCCACTTT. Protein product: CASSQDNHSPLHF.

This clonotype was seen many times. The CDR3 nucleotides read TGTGCCAGCAGCCGACCCGGGGGACAGCCCCAGCATTTT. This codes for CASSRPGGQPQHF. V gene TRBV6-5 combines with J gene TRBJ1-5; weak D call: TRBD1 (5 bases). Germline CDR1 and CDR2: MNHEY and SVGAGI. Trimming pared 6 bases from V and 7 bases from J, leaving 13 bases between. The CDR3 runs to 13 residues.

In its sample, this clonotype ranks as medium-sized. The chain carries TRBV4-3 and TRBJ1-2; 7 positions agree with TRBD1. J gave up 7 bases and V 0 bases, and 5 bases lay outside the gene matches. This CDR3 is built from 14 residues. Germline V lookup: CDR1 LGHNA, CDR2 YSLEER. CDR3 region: CASSQETGQPGYTF. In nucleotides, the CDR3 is TGCGCCAGCAGCCAAGAGACAGGGCAACCTGGCTACACCTTC.

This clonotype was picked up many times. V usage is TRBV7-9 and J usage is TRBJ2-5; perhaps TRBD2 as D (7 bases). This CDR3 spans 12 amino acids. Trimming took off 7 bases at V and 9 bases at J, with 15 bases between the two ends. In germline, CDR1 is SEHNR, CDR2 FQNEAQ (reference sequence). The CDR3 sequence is CASKIVGGAQYF. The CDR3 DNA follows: TGTGCCAGCAAAATAGTAGGGGGGGCCCAGTACTTC.

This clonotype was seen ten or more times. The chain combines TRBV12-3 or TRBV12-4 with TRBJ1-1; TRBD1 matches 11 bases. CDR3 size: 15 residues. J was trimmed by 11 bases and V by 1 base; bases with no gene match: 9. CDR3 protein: CASSLEAQDRGQAFF. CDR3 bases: TGTGCCAGCAGTTTAGAGGCCCAGGACAGGGGGCAGGCTTTCTTT.

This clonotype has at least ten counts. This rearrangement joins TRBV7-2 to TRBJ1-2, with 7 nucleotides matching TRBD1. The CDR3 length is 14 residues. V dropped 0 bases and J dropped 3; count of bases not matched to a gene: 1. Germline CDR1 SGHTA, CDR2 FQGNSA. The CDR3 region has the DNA TGTGCCAGCAGCTTAGCGCAGGGGGACTATGGCTACACCTTC. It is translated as CASSLAQGDYGYTF. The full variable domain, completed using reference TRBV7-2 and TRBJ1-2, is GAGVSQSPSNKVTEKGKDVELRCDPISGHTALYWYRQSLGQGLEFLIYFQGNSAPDKSGLPSDRFSAERTGGSVSTLTIQRTQQEDSAVYLCASSLAQGDYGYTFGSGTRLTVV.

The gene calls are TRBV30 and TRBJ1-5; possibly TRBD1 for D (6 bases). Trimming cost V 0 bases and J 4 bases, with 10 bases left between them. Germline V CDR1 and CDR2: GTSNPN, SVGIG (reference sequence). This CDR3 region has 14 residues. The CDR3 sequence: CAWSVQGGNQPQHF. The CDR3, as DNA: TGTGCCTGGAGTGTACAAGGGGGGAATCAGCCCCAGCATTTT.

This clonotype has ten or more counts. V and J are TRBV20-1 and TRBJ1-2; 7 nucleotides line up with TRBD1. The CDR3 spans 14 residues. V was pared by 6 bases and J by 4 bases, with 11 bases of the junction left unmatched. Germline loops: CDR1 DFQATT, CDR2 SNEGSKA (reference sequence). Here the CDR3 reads CSAVPGQITYGYTF. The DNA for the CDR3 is TGCAGTGCAGTACCGGGACAGATAACCTATGGCTACACCTTC.

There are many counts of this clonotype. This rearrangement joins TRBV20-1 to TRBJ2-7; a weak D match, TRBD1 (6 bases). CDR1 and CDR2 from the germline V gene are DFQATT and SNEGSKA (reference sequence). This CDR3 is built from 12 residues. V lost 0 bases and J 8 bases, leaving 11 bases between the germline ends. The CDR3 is CSARDRTEKQYF. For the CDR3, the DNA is TGCAGTGCTAGAGATAGGACAGAGAAGCAGTACTTC.